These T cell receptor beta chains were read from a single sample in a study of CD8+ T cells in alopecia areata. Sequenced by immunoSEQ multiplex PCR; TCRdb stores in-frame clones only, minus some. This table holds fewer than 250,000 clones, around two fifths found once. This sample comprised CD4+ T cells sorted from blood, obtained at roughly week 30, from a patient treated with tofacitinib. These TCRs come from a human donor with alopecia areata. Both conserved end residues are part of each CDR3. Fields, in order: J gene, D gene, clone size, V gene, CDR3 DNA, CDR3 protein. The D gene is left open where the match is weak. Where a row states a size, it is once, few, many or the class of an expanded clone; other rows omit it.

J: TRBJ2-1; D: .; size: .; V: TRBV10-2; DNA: TGCGCCAGCACCAGAGGGGCCCCTAGAAATGAGCAGTTCTTC; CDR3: CASTRGAPRNEQFF
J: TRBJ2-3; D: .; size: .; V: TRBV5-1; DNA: TGCGCCAGCAGCTTCGGTGCAGATACGCAGTATTTT; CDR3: CASSFGADTQYF
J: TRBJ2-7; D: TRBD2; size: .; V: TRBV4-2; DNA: TGTGCCAGCAGCCAAGAAACTAGCGGGGTTTACGAGCAGTACTTC; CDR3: CASSQETSGVYEQYF
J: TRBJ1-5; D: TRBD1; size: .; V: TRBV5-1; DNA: TGCGCCAGCAGATGGCAGGGGGCGATTGGAAATCAGCCCCAGCATTTT; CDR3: CASRWQGAIGNQPQHF
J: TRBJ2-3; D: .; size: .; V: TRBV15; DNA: TGTGCCACCAGCAGCGGAACAGGATTTTTCACAGATACGCAGTATTTT; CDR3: CATSSGTGFFTDTQYF
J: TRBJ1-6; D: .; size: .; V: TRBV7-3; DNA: TGTGCCAGCAGCTTAGGGTCCAATTCACCCCTCCACTTT; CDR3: CASSLGSNSPLHF
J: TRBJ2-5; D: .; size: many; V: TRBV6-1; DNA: TGTGCCAGCTCCGGGTACCAAGAGACCCAGTACTTC; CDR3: CASSGYQETQYF
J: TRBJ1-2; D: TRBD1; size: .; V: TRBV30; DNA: TGTGCCTGGAGTCGACAGGGAAGGGATGGCTACACCTTC; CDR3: CAWSRQGRDGYTF
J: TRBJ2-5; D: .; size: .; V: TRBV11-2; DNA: TGTGCCAGCAGCTTAGTCGGGGGGACACAAGAGACCCAGTACTTC; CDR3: CASSLVGGTQETQYF
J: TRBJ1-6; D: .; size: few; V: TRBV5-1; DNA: TGCGCCAGCAGCCTACGGATCATGGGGGCTTTTGATTCACCCCTCCACTTT; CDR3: CASSLRIMGAFDSPLHF
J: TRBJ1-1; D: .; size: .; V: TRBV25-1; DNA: TGTGCCAGCAGTGATACCGGGACGGTGAACACTGAAGCTTTCTTT; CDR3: CASSDTGTVNTEAFF
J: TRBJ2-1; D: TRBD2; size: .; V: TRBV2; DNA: TGTGCCAGCAGTTTTAATAGCGGGAGTAGGGAGCAGTTCTTC; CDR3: CASSFNSGSREQFF
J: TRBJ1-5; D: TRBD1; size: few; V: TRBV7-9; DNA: TGTGCCAGCAGCTCGGACAGGGCCGCTCAGCCCCAGCATTTT; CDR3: CASSSDRAAQPQHF
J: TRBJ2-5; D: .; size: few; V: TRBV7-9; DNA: TGTGCCAGCAGCCCCAGCTTCTCTCAAGAGACCCAGTACTTC; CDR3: CASSPSFSQETQYF
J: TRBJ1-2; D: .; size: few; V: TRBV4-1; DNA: TGCGCCAGCAGCCAAGCAGAGACAGTATCTAACTATGGCTACACCTTC; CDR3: CASSQAETVSNYGYTF
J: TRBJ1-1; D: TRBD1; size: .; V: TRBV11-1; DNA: TGTGCCATCCCCGGGACAGGGGGCACTGAAGCTTTCTTT; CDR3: CAIPGTGGTEAFF
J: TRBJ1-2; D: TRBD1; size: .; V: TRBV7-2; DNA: TGTGCCAGCAGCTTCAAGGACAGGGAGCTCTATGGCTACACCTTC; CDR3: CASSFKDRELYGYTF
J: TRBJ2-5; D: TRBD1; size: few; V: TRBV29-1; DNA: TGCAGCGAATCGGGACAGCTCCAAGAGACCCAGTACTTC; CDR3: CSESGQLQETQYF
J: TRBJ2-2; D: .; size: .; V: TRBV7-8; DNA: TGTGCCAGCAGCTTTTACGGGAACACCGGGGAGCTGTTTTTT; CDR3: CASSFYGNTGELFF
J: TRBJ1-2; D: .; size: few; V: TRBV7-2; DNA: TGTGCCAGCAGCTTCGCACAGGGCTATGGCTACACCTTC; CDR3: CASSFAQGYGYTF
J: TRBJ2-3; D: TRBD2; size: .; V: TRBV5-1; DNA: TGCGCCAGCAGCTCCACGACTAGCGGGGGCACAGATACGCAGTATTTT; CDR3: CASSSTTSGGTDTQYF
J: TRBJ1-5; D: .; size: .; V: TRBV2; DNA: TGTGCCAGCAGGGAAGGGTTCGGCAATCAGCCCCAGCATTTT; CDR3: CASREGFGNQPQHF
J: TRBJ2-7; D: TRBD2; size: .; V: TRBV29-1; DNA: TGCAGCGTCAGACAGCGGGGGGACGCCGAGCAGTACTTC; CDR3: CSVRQRGDAEQYF
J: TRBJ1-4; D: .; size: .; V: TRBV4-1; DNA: TGCGCCAGCAGCCGGGGAGGCGGTCGAGGAGAAAAACTGTTTTTT; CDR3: CASSRGGGRGEKLFF
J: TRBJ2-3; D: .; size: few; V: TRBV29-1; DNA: TGCAGCGTTGGGTGGCGGAACACAGATACGCAGTATTTT; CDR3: CSVGWRNTDTQYF
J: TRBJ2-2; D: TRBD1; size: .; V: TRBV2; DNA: TGTGCCAGCCGGGACAGGGGTATCGGGGAGCTGTTTTTT; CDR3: CASRDRGIGELFF
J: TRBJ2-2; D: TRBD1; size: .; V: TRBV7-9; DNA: TGTGCCAGCAGCGATCGGACAGGGGGCAGGAGGTCGGGGACCGGGGAGCTGTTTTTT; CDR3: CASSDRTGGRRSGTGELFF
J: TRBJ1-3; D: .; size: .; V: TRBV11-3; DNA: TGTGCCAGCAGCCAGGACAGCCGTTCTGGAAACACCATATATTTT; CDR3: CASSQDSRSGNTIYF
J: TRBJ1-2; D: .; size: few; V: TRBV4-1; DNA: TGCGCCAGCAGCCAAGTCGGGCAGTACTATGGCTACACCTTC; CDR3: CASSQVGQYYGYTF
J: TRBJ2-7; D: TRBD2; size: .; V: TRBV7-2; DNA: TGTGCCAGCATGCGACTAGCGGGCAACTCCTACGAGCAGTACTTC; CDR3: CASMRLAGNSYEQYF
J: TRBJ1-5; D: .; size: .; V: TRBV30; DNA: TGTGCCTGGAGTGGGGGGTCCAATCAGCCCCAGCATTTT; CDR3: CAWSGGSNQPQHF
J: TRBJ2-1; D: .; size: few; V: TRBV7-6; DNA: TGTGCCAGCAGCTTAGGCGTAGGGGAGCAGTTCTTC; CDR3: CASSLGVGEQFF
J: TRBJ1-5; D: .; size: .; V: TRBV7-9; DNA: TGTGCCAGCAGCTTCTCCAGAAATCAGCCCCAGCATTTT; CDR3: CASSFSRNQPQHF